The sequence of this TCR beta chain was determined in a study of cytomegalovirus exposure and HLA in healthy donors. Study-wide points: Later analysis suggested links between common viral pathogens and several top significant clusters. For most subjects, TCR beta sequences were reported to predict HLA-A and HLA-B alleles with accuracy.

In germline, CDR1 is WNHNN, CDR2 SYGVQD (reference sequence). CDR3 size: 18 residues. Trimming took 2 bases from V and 1 from J, leaving 21 bases between them. The study ran its PCR with 60 Vbeta and 13 Jbeta primers. Libraries were prepared by immunoSEQ multiplex PCR; TCRdb keeps only in-frame clonotypes and omits some of them. The data show 120,000 to 150,000 clones, approximately 82% seen once. In regard to this clone: Its antigen is undetermined.

The specimen sequenced was PBMCs. This rearrangement joins TRBV10-1 to TRBJ2-7, with D perhaps matching TRBD2 (7 bases). This TCR was sampled from a man aged 18 to 30 in good health and CMV-seropositive. CDR3 residues: CASSEGRDWDKPSYEQYF. The CDR3 coding sequence is TGCGCCAGCAGTGAGGGGAGGGATTGGGACAAACCATCCTACGAGCAGTACTTC.